One TCR beta chain is described in this entry. Antigen: not known. The data were taken from a study of T cell responses to AZD1222 COVID-19 vaccine. Study results and caveats: Repertoires were sampled only after the peak T cell response. At 160-218 and 743-854, vaccine-associated CD4 TCRs were dominant, and they spanned spike. Donors skewed white British and female; clonal diversity was possibly underestimated. The study reported that nearly half of spike-specific TCRs target unmutated variant regions.

Germline V gene lookup returns CDR1 SEHNR and CDR2 FQNEAQ (reference sequence). V lost 5 bases and J 1 base, leaving 11 bases between the germline ends. The CDR3 has 14 residues. Using immunoSEQ multiplex PCR, the repertoire was profiled, and TCRdb retains in-frame clones only, with some absent. The sample lists over 150,000 clones; roughly nine tenths were seen once. This receptor was taken from an adult in good health. The rearrangement joins TRBV7-9 to TRBJ1-2; TRBD1 is a possible D gene (6 bases). The sequencing used peripheral blood, collected on day 0 of MenACWY control vaccination. The CDR3 loop is CASSRDNLNYGYTF. For the CDR3, the DNA is TGTGCCAGCAGCCGGGACAACCTTAACTATGGCTACACCTTC. Looking up the rest from reference TRBV7-9 and TRBJ1-2 gives the full variable domain: DTGVSQNPRHKITKRGQNVTFRCDPISEHNRLYWYRQTLGQGPEFLTYFQNEAQLEKSRLLSDRFSAERPKGSFSTLEIQRTEQGDSAMYLCASSRDNLNYGYTFGSGTRLTVV.